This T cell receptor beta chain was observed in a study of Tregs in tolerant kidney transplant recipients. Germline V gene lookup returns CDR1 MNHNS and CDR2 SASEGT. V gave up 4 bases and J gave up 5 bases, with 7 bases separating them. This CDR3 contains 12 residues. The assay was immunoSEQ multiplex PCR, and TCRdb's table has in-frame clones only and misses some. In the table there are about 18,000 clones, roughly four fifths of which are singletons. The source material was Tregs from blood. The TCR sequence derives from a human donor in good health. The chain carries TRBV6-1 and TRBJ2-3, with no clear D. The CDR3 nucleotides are TGTGCCAGCAGTGTAATTGGAGATACGCAGTATTTT. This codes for CASSVIGDTQYF.